This T cell receptor (beta chain) comes out of a study of cytomegalovirus exposure and HLA in healthy donors. The CDR3 is 13 amino acids. The germline CDR1 and CDR2 sequences are SGHRS and YFSETQ. After removal of 5 bases from V and 5 bases from J, the junction contained 4 bases not matched to a gene. Study conclusions and caveats: Further analysis was carried out later, and it showed several of the most significant clusters appearing linked to common viral pathogens. Researchers had no immune exposure information except CMV serostatus available.

In the case of this clone: What it recognizes is unknown.

Use of 60 Vbeta and 13 Jbeta primers characterized the PCR. Data came from immunoSEQ multiplex PCR; TCRdb stores just in-frame clones and leaves some out. The top ten hold 7.8% of the sample, which has some 200,000 clones, over 9.5% seen once. This chain joins TRBV5-1 and TRBJ2-5, with 9 bases matching TRBD1. The sequence was collected from a man aged 50-59 years in good health and CMV-seropositive. Sequencing used PBMCs. CDR3 amino acids: CASRQGARETQYF. DNA for the CDR3: TGCGCCAGCAGACAGGGGGCAAGGGAGACCCAGTACTTC. The complete variable domain, with remaining parts taken from reference TRBV5-1 and TRBJ2-5, reads KAGVTQTPRYLIKTRGQQVTLSCSPISGHRSVSWYQQTPGQGLQFLFEYFSETQRNKGNFPGRFSGRQFSNSRSEMNVSTLELGDSALYLCASRQGARETQYFGPGTRLLVL.